Given below is one T cell receptor beta chain in context. Its target is not known. Other DNA sequences of this sample code for an identical CDR3. Trimming removed 2 bases from V and 4 bases from J, with 4 bases in between. CDR3 length equals 12 residues. Germline V CDR1 and CDR2: SGHDT, YYEEEE. Profiled with immunoSEQ multiplex PCR; TCRdb holds only in-frame clones, not every one. The sample has about 390,000 clones; about 85% are singletons. The data originate from a study of Ad26.COV2.S vaccination and SARS-CoV-2 variants. Overall study context: Recipients of Ad26.COV2.S got it intramuscularly, once or twice 56 days apart. General observations from the study: Relative to placebo recipients, vaccine recipients exhibited elevated spike-specific TCR breadth. Analyses of TCR breadth and depth may have underestimated total T cell responses.

The sample's treatment: some 20 received Ad26.COV2.S at low or high dose, single or two shots; about five received placebo; per-sample allocation not given. Sampling was done on day 63 after the first vaccine or placebo injection. The origin of this receptor is a person aged 18-60 years who received the Ad26.COV2.S COVID-19 vaccine or a placebo. The sequences come from peripheral blood, collected in a trial of Ad26.COV2.S vaccine versus placebo. The chain is built from TRBV5-6 and TRBJ1-3; no firm D call. The CDR3 DNA follows: TGTGCCAGCAGCTTAGGGGGAAACACCATATATTTT. It codes for CASSLGGNTIYF.